This is a list of T cell receptor beta chains from one sample in a study of response to subunit inactivated influenza vaccine. TCRdb independently ran MiXCR on the RT-PCR reads; one entry per CDR3 protein. The sample yields around 710,000 distinct CDR3 sequences, roughly 14% seen once. The starting material was PBMCs from blood, obtained less than 15 days before vaccination. These TCRs come from a man aged 50 to 59 who received an inactivated influenza vaccine. The CDR3 runs from the conserved cysteine through the conserved F or W. A D gene is named only where the DNA matches it firmly. Clone size is stated in some rows and not others, as once, few, many or a class when expanded.

TRBJ2-7 TRBD2 TRBV28 - TGTGCCAGCAGTTCCCCCGCGAACGGGAGGCCCTACGAGCAGTACTTC CASSSPANGRPYEQYF
TRBJ2-5 - TRBV2 - TGTGCCAGCAAAATTGAGACCCAGTACTTC CASKIETQYF
TRBJ1-3 - TRBV11-3 - TGTGCCAGCAGCTCCGAGGGTAGCGGAAACACCATATATTTT CASSSEGSGNTIYF
TRBJ2-5 TRBD2 TRBV2 many TGTGCCAGCAGTGAGCTGGGGGGGGACCTCCAAGAGACCCAGTACTTC CASSELGGDLQETQYF
TRBJ2-5 TRBD1 TRBV28 - TGTGCCAGCAGTCCCGGACAGGCGCCCAGTCAAGAGACCCAGTACTTC CASSPGQAPSQETQYF
TRBJ1-1 - TRBV6-2/TRBV6-3 - TGTGCCAGCAGTCACCAGACAGATAAGGACACTGAAGCTTTCTTT CASSHQTDKDTEAFF
TRBJ2-7 - TRBV10-3 - TGTGCCATCAGTGACCCTAGAGGCATGGGGCAGTCCTACGAGCAGTACTTC CAISDPRGMGQSYEQYF
TRBJ2-2 TRBD2 TRBV7-7 - TGTGCTAGCAGCTTATCGACTAGCGGGGACACCGGGGAGCTGTTTTTT CASSLSTSGDTGELFF
TRBJ2-1 - TRBV6-2/TRBV6-3 few TGTGCCAGCAGTTATAGGGGTTACAATGAGCAGTTCTTC CASSYRGYNEQFF
TRBJ2-1 TRBD2 TRBV5-1 - TGCGCCAGCAGCTTGACTAGCGGGAGAAGAGTTAACAATGAGCAGTTCTTC CASSLTSGRRVNNEQFF
TRBJ1-1 - TRBV10-3 few TGTGCCACCCGGTCGGGAGGGATGAACACTGAAGCTTTCTTT CATRSGGMNTEAFF
TRBJ2-7 TRBD2 TRBV7-2 few TGTGCCAGCAGCAAATCCGGGACTAGCTCCTACGAGCAGTACTTC CASSKSGTSSYEQYF
TRBJ2-7 - TRBV20-1 few TGCAGTGCTGCAACAGGATTCTCCTACGAGCAGTACTTC CSAATGFSYEQYF
TRBJ2-3 - TRBV20-1 - TGCAGTGCTACCAGCGGGCTGATCACAGATACGCAGTATTTT CSATSGLITDTQYF
TRBJ2-7 - TRBV28 few TGTGCCAGCAGTCCCCGGCCCCAGGTGGGGGAGCAGTACTTC CASSPRPQVGEQYF
TRBJ2-1 TRBD2 TRBV6-2/TRBV6-3 - TGTGCCAGCAGCCGAGATATCGGGGGGGACCACAATGAGCAGTTCTTC CASSRDIGGDHNEQFF
TRBJ2-1 TRBD2 TRBV27 many TGTGCCAGCAGTTCCGTAGCGGGAAATCGGAATGAGCAGTTCTTC CASSSVAGNRNEQFF
TRBJ2-1 - TRBV2 many TGTGCCAGCAGTGAAGGTTCCGCCGCGCAGTTCTTC CASSEGSAAQFF
TRBJ2-7 - TRBV29-1 few TGCAGCGTTGAGGAGCGCGCCTACGAGCAGTACTTC CSVEERAYEQYF
TRBJ2-1 - TRBV20-1 - TGCAGTACGAAAGGGATCCAAGTTGGGAATGAGCAGTTCTTC CSTKGIQVGNEQFF
TRBJ2-3 - TRBV20-1 - TGCAGTGCTTCCCCTCGGGGCGGAGCTACGCAGTATTTT CSASPRGGATQYF
TRBJ1-2 - TRBV12-3/TRBV12-4 - TGTGCCAGCAGTTTGGGGATCAAGCTTAACTATGGCTACACCTTC CASSLGIKLNYGYTF
TRBJ2-3 TRBD2 TRBV11-2 - TGTGCCAGCAGCTTTACTGGCGGGAGGGCCTCGGATACGCAGTATTTT CASSFTGGRASDTQYF
TRBJ2-1 - TRBV4-2 many TGTGCCAGCAGCCAAGTGGGAGGAATCTCCTACAATGAGCAGTTCTTC CASSQVGGISYNEQFF
TRBJ1-2 - TRBV5-1 many TGCGCCAGCAGCACGGACGGGAACTATGGCTACACCTTC CASSTDGNYGYTF
TRBJ1-5 - TRBV28 - TGTGCCACCGTGGGGCTGGCGGTAAATCAGCCCCAGCATTTT CATVGLAVNQPQHF
TRBJ2-1 TRBD1 TRBV5-1 - TGCGCCAGCAGCTTGGGTGGACAGGGGAGTGAGCAGTTCTTC CASSLGGQGSEQFF
TRBJ2-7 - TRBV5-1 - TGCGCCAGCAGCTTGGTGAGGGGTCACGAGCAGTACTTC CASSLVRGHEQYF
TRBJ1-4 - TRBV7-6 many TGTGCCAGCAGCTTAGCGGGGGGAGATCGTCCAAATGAAAAACTGTTTTTT CASSLAGGDRPNEKLFF
TRBJ2-5 TRBD1 TRBV20-1 many TGCAGTGCCCGGACAGGGGGGGAGACCCAGTACTTC CSARTGGETQYF
TRBJ2-7 TRBD1 TRBV9 - TGTGCCAGCAGCCCCAAGGGACAGAGCTCCTACGAGCAGTACTTC CASSPKGQSSYEQYF
TRBJ1-5 TRBD1 TRBV7-9 few TGTGCCAGCAGCAAGACAGGGGAAAGCAATCAGCCCCAGCATTTT CASSKTGESNQPQHF
TRBJ2-2 TRBD1 TRBV28 many TGTGCCAGCACCCCATCCGGGACAGGGAACACCGGGGAGCTGTTTTTT CASTPSGTGNTGELFF
TRBJ2-1 - TRBV7-9 - TGTGCCAGCAGCTTAGCAAGCCTACGACTCCACAATGAGCAGTTCTTC CASSLASLRLHNEQFF
TRBJ1-4 - TRBV3-1 few TGTGCCAGCAGCCCCGGGACAAGAACTGAAAAACTGTTTTTT CASSPGTRTEKLFF
TRBJ2-2 TRBD1 TRBV7-9 few TGTGCCAGCAGCTTACCCCGGACAGGGAGTTACACCGGGGAGCTGTTTTTT CASSLPRTGSYTGELFF
TRBJ1-3 - TRBV4-3 few TGCGCCAGCAGCCAAAAGCCCGCGGGAAACACCATATATTTT CASSQKPAGNTIYF
TRBJ1-1 - TRBV7-9 - TGTGCCAGCAGCCAAGGAGGGATTCTGAACACTGAAGCTTTCTTT CASSQGGILNTEAFF
TRBJ2-7 - TRBV21-1 - TGTGCCAGCAGCACCGATTCTTTGTCGCCGGGACTAGCGGGAGGGGCTTACGAGCAGTACTTC CASSTDSLSPGLAGGAYEQYF
TRBJ2-2 TRBD2 TRBV7-3 few TGTGCCAGCAGCTTAACGCCGGCGGGAGGGGGGATAACCGGGGAGCTGTTTTTT CASSLTPAGGGITGELFF
TRBJ1-5 - TRBV20-1 many TGCAGTGCTAGTAAGGGGGGCAATCAGCCCCAGCATTTT CSASKGGNQPQHF
TRBJ2-5 - TRBV10-3 few TGTGCCATCAGTGAGTCGAACCCCCAAGAGACCCAGTACTTC CAISESNPQETQYF
TRBJ2-1 - TRBV4-2 many TGTGCCAGCAGCCAAGTCCTTTACAATGAGCAGTTCTTC CASSQVLYNEQFF
TRBJ1-2 - TRBV5-1 few TGCGCCAGCAGCGCAGAAGCTAACTATGGCTACACCTTC CASSAEANYGYTF
TRBJ2-3 TRBD2 TRBV7-6 - TGTGCCAGCAGCCCCGGGACTAGTCTATTCGATACGCAGTATTTT CASSPGTSLFDTQYF
TRBJ2-5 - TRBV5-1 - TGCGCCAGCAGCTTGAAGGGCTACCAAGAGACCCAGTACTTC CASSLKGYQETQYF
TRBJ2-2 - TRBV27 - TGTGCCAGCAGTTTCCGCCTGAGGGACACCGGGGAGCTGTTTTTT CASSFRLRDTGELFF
TRBJ1-2 - TRBV2 few TGTGCCAGCAGTGAAGCGTTGCTCCGCTCTGGCTACACCTTC CASSEALLRSGYTF
TRBJ1-1 - TRBV12-3/TRBV12-4 few TGTGCCAGCAGTTTTGGACTATTGAACACTGAAGCTTTCTTT CASSFGLLNTEAFF
TRBJ2-7 - TRBV2 - TGTGCCAGCAGTGTCCAGGGCGAGCAGTACTTC CASSVQGEQYF
TRBJ2-5 TRBD1 TRBV7-8 - TGTGCCAGCAGCTTAGCCCGGACAGGGAAAGAGACCCAGTACTTC CASSLARTGKETQYF
TRBJ2-7 - TRBV6-2/TRBV6-3 many TGTGCCAGCAGACAACGCGGGACACCTAACTACGAGCAGTACTTC CASRQRGTPNYEQYF
TRBJ1-1 TRBD1 TRBV6-2/TRBV6-3 - TGTGCCAGCAGACACAGGGGGATTGACACTGAAGCTTTCTTT CASRHRGIDTEAFF
TRBJ2-1 TRBD2 TRBV7-2 - TGTGCCAGCAGCCCTGGGACTAGCGGGTTTTTAAGGGAGCAGTTCTTC CASSPGTSGFLREQFF
TRBJ2-7 - TRBV30 - TGTGCCTGGAGTGTACGGGTAGGGACCCTCTCCTACGAGCAGTACTTC CAWSVRVGTLSYEQYF